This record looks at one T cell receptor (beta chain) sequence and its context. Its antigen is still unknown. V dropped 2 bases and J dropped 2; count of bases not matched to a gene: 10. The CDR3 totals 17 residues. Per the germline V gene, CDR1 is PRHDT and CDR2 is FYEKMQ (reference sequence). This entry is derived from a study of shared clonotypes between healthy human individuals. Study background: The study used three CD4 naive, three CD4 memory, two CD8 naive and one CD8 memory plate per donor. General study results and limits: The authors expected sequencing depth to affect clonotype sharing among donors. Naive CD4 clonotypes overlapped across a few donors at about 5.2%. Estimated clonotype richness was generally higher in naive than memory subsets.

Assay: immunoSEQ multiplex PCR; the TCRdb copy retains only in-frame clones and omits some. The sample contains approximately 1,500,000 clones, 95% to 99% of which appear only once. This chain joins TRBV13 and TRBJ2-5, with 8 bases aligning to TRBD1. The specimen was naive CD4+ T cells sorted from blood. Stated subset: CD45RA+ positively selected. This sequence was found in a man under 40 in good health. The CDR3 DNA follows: TGTGCCAGCAGCTTAAGCGTCCAGGGGGCGCCTCAAGAGACCCAGTACTTC. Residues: CASSLSVQGAPQETQYF.